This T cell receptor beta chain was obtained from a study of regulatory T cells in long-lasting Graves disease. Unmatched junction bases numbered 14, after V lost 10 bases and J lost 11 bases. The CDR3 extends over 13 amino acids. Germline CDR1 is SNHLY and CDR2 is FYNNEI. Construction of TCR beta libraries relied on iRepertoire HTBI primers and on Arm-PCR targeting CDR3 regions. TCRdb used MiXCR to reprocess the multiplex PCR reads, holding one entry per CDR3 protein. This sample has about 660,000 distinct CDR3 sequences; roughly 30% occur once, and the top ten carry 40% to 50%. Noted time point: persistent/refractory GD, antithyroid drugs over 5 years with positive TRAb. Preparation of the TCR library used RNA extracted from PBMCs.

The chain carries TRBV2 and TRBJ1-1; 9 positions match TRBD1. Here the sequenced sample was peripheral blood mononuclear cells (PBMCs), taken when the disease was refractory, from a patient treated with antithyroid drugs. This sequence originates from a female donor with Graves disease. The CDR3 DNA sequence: TGTGCCACCGATCAACAGGGGGCTGGGGATGCTTTCTTT. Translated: CATDQQGAGDAFF.